These 8 T cell receptor beta chains originate from one sample sequenced in a study of blood T cell repertoires in COVID-19 (TCRdb year 2020). The library relied on the immunoSEQ multiplex PCR assay. In its TCRdb copy, this immuneACCESS table keeps in-frame sequences only and misses some clones. Where compared with another copy, unresolved V genes explain less than half of these, and the others have no known cause. The sample data list approximately 25,000 clones, and roughly nine tenths of these were observed just once. The top ten constitute roughly 32% of the sample. The sequencing sample was made of peripheral blood. These TCRs come from a man in his sixties or seventies with active COVID-19.

This chain connects TRBV3-1 (or the pseudogene TRBV3-2) to TRBJ2-4, with 12 bases fitting TRBD2. The length of the CDR3 is 22 residues. CDR1 is LGHDT, CDR2 YNNKEL, per germline (reference sequence). V lost 1 base to trimming and J lost 0 bases; unmatched junction nucleotides: 16. CDR3 amino acids: CASSQAYSSGRAGGLAKNIQYF. In nucleotides, the CDR3 is TGTGCCAGCAGCCAAGCCTACTCTAGCGGGAGGGCCGGGGGTCTAGCCAAAAACATTCAGTACTTC.

This clone was detected once. The chain uses TRBV7-2 and TRBJ2-1, with 9 bases matching TRBD1. The V segment lost 2 bases and the J segment 6 bases; nucleotides outside the gene matches: 8. The germline V gene encodes CDR1 SGHTA and CDR2 FQGNSA. This CDR3 region has 16 residues. The CDR3 region has the DNA TGTGCCAGCAGCTTACTCTGGACAGGGGATTTCAATGAGCAGTTCTTC. It yields the protein CASSLLWTGDFNEQFF.

This clone was seen a single time. The chain links TRBV5-4 to TRBJ1-4; 9 bases match TRBD1. Germline V gene sequence: CDR1 SGHNT, CDR2 YYREEE (reference sequence). This CDR3 contains 16 residues. Trimming took 4 bases from V and 8 from J; bases not matched to a gene: 12. Here the CDR3 DNA reads TGTGCCAGCAGCCTTAAGCCGGGACAGGGCGAAGAAAAACTGTTTTTT. Amino acids: CASSLKPGQGEEKLFF.

The V call is TRBV5-6, the J call TRBJ2-7, with unresolved D. The ends were cut back, 0 bases at V and 6 bases at J, with 16 bases in the middle. Germline CDR1 reads SGHDT; CDR2 reads YYEEEE. This CDR3 comprises 15 residues. CDR3 region: CASSLGRGHLREQYF. The DNA for the CDR3 is TGTGCCAGCAGCTTGGGTAGAGGCCATTTGCGCGAGCAGTACTTC.

J is TRBJ1-2 and V is TRBV5-6; D is unclear. Looked up from germline, CDR1 is SGHDT and CDR2 is YYEEEE. Trimming left V 0 bases short and J 13 bases short, with 13 bases between. CDR3 length equals 12 residues. CDR3 DNA: TGTGCCAGCAGCTTGGTCCATAGCTGGCTCACCTTC. It translates to CASSLVHSWLTF.

The rearrangement uses TRBV27 and TRBJ2-7; the match to TRBD1 covers 9 bases. This CDR3 spans 13 amino acids. From germline, CDR1 is MNHEY and CDR2 SMNVEV (reference sequence). J gave up 4 bases and V 2 bases, and 0 bases lay outside the gene matches. The CDR3 loop reads CASSLGTGYEQYF. The CDR3 DNA reads as TGTGCCAGCAGTTTAGGGACAGGGTACGAGCAGTACTTC.

The genes are TRBV28 and TRBJ1-3, with 8 bases matching TRBD1. CDR1 and CDR2 (germline): MDHEN, SYDVKM. The junction had 6 bases not matched to a gene; V was cut back by 8 bases and J by 0 bases. The CDR3 runs 15 residues. The chain's CDR3 is CASVSGGVSGNTIYF. The CDR3 DNA sequence: TGTGCCAGCGTATCAGGGGGCGTCTCTGGAAACACCATATATTTT.

The rearrangement uses TRBV6-5 and TRBJ2-7; 10 bases line up with TRBD1. The germline V gene has CDR1 MNHEY and CDR2 SVGAGI. Trimming took 8 bases from V and 4 from J; bases not matched to a gene: 8. The CDR3 loop spans 14 amino acids. The CDR3 DNA is TGTGCCAGCTGCCGGGACAGGGGATATTACGAGCAGTACTTC. Its translation is CASCRDRGYYEQYF.